The 16 T cell receptor beta chains in this list originate from one sample, sequenced in a study of shared clonotypes between healthy human individuals. TCRdb's copy holds only in-frame clones and misses some; the assay was immunoSEQ multiplex PCR. The table has about 500,000 clones, roughly four fifths seen once. Material for sequencing was PBMCs. These TCRs come from a woman in her thirties or forties in good health. Some clones in this sample may be carry-over from other donors' samples.

This clone was found once. The gene calls are TRBV18 and TRBJ2-2; no reliable D call. Trimming shortened V by 3 bases and J by 0 bases, and 5 bases separated the two germline ends. Germline CDR1 KGHSH, CDR2 LQKENI. The CDR3 sequence is 14 residues long. The CDR3 coding sequence is TGTGCCAGCTCACCCCCGACGAACACCGGGGAGCTGTTTTTT. It yields the protein CASSPPTNTGELFF.

The V and J genes are TRBV7-9 and TRBJ2-7; 9 positions agree with TRBD1. With 1 base clipped from V and 5 bases from J, the junction kept 3 bases outside the gene matches. CDR1 is SEHNR and CDR2 is FQNEAQ in the germline V gene (reference sequence). This CDR3 has 14 residues. In DNA form, the CDR3 reads TGTGCCAGCAGCTTAGAACAGGGGGCCGACGAGCAGTACTTC. It encodes CASSLEQGADEQYF.

J is TRBJ2-5 and V is TRBV2, with D unresolved. This CDR3 has 13 amino acids. The ends were cut back, 5 bases at V and 3 bases at J, with 10 bases in the middle. Germline V gene data show CDR1 as SNHLY and CDR2 as FYNNEI. For the CDR3, the DNA is TGTGCCAGCAGTTTCTGGGTAAAAGAGACCCAGTACTTC. This encodes CASSFWVKETQYF.

This chain joins TRBV4-3 and TRBJ2-3, with 11 bases lining up with TRBD2. The length of the CDR3 is 18 residues. V dropped 4 bases and J dropped 4; count of bases not matched to a gene: 13. Germline CDR1 and CDR2: LGHNA and YSLEER. The CDR3 DNA is TGCGCCAGCAGCCGGCGGGCTAGCGGGAGGTTGGGGGCAGATACGCAGTATTTT. Protein product: CASSRRASGRLGADTQYF.

The chain employs TRBV28 and TRBJ1-5; the D is unclear. Per the germline V gene, CDR1 is MDHEN and CDR2 is SYDVKM. This CDR3 is built from 15 residues. The germline V and J ends were trimmed by 3 bases and 0 bases, with 9 bases remaining between them. The CDR3 nucleotides read TGTGCCAGCAGTTTTGGTCGGTTTAGCAATCAGCCCCAGCATTTT. This translates into CASSFGRFSNQPQHF.

This sequence joins TRBV18 and TRBJ1-2, with 7 bases that match TRBD1. Germline CDR1 reads KGHSH; CDR2 reads LQKENI. Losses at the gene ends were 6 bases for V and 6 bases for J; bases not matched to a gene: 10. The CDR3 runs to 14 residues. The CDR3 reads CASSPDRAVDGYTF. The CDR3 region has the DNA TGTGCCAGCTCCCCAGACAGGGCCGTCGATGGCTACACCTTC.

This clone occurred a few times. The rearrangement uses TRBV19 and TRBJ2-1; TRBD1 agrees at 9 bases. The CDR3 consists of 14 residues. CDR1 is LNHDA and CDR2 is SQIVND in the germline V gene (reference sequence). V dropped 5 bases and J dropped 6; count of bases not matched to a gene: 5. Here the CDR3 reads CASSSRDRVNEQFF. Here the CDR3 DNA reads TGTGCCAGTAGTTCCCGGGACAGGGTCAATGAGCAGTTCTTC.

This clone was counted between two and nine times. With only one base between it and a far larger clone, this is likely a read error. The chain recombines TRBV30 with TRBJ2-3, with 11 bases aligning to TRBD2. CDR3 size: 17 residues. Unmatched junction bases numbered 13, after V lost 1 base and J lost 7 bases. CDR1 is GTSNPN, CDR2 SVGIG, per germline (reference sequence). CDR3 protein: CAWSDRPSSGRRNTQYF. The CDR3 DNA follows: TGTGCCTGGAGTGATAGGCCGTCTAGCGGGAGGCGGAATACGCAGTATTTT. Based on the CDR3 plus reference TRBV30 and TRBJ2-3, the full variable domain is SQTIHQWPATLVQPVGSPLSLECTVEGTSNPNLYWYRQAAGRGLQLLFYSVGIGQISSEVPQNLSASRPQDRQFILSSKKLLLSDSGFYLCAWSDRPSSGRRNTQYFGPGTRLTVL.

The chain employs TRBV6-1 and TRBJ1-3, with D perhaps TRBD1 (6 bases). Per the germline V gene, CDR1 is MNHNS and CDR2 is SASEGT. V lost 2 bases, J lost 2 bases, and 10 bases lay in between. The CDR3 sequence is 15 residues long. This CDR3 is CASSEFRGPGNTIYF. The DNA of the CDR3 is TGTGCCAGCAGTGAATTCAGGGGACCTGGAAACACCATATATTTT.

As to this clone: A much larger clone is a single base away; this may be a read error. Written as DNA, the CDR3 is TGTGCCAGCTCACCACATCGGCTAGCCAGAAGGGACAATGAGCAGTTCTTC. This translates into CASSPHRLARRDNEQFF. The chain carries TRBV18 and TRBJ2-1, with a possible D match to TRBD2 (5 bases). This CDR3 is built from 17 residues. V was trimmed by 1 base and J by 5 bases, leaving 18 bases between them. Germline lookup yields CDR1 KGHSH and CDR2 LQKENI.

This clone was observed at least ten times. CDR3 region: CASRAQGSTEAFF. The DNA for the CDR3 is TGTGCCAGCAGGGCCCAGGGATCCACTGAAGCTTTCTTT. The chain employs TRBV28 and TRBJ1-1, with D tentatively TRBD1 (5 bases). Germline V lookup: CDR1 MDHEN, CDR2 SYDVKM. Trimming removed 6 bases from V and 4 bases from J, with 12 bases in between. The CDR3 sequence is 13 residues long.

This clone occurred a few times. The chain employs TRBV13 and TRBJ2-4; D gene unclear. The CDR3 runs 14 residues. V gave up 5 bases and J gave up 0 bases, with 8 bases separating them. CDR1 is PRHDT and CDR2 is FYEKMQ in the germline V gene (reference sequence). Written as DNA, the CDR3 is TGTGCCAGCAGCCGCCGACTAGCCAAAAACATTCAGTACTTC. This codes for CASSRRLAKNIQYF.

Concerning this clone itself: A read error may be the cause here, since a much bigger clone is one base away. V usage is TRBV28 and J usage is TRBJ1-3; D is ambiguous. The CDR3 consists of 16 residues. The germline V gene encodes CDR1 MDHEN and CDR2 SYDVKM. The CDR3 loop is CASSRHTGNSRNTVYF. The CDR3 nucleotides read TGTGCCAGCAGTAGACATACCGGGAACTCAAGAAACACCGTATATTTT.

This clone was observed a few times. V gene TRBV28 combines with J gene TRBJ2-3; 10 positions agree with TRBD1. The CDR3 loop spans 15 amino acids. CDR1 and CDR2 from the germline V gene are MDHEN and SYDVKM. With 10 bases clipped from V and 0 bases from J, the junction kept 7 bases outside the gene matches. CDR3 residues: CATGTGAVSTDTQYF. The DNA for the CDR3 is TGTGCCACCGGGACAGGGGCCGTAAGCACAGATACGCAGTATTTT. The complete variable domain, with remaining parts taken from reference TRBV28 and TRBJ2-3, reads DVKVTQSSRYLVKRTGEKVFLECVQDMDHENMFWYRQDPGLGLRLIYFSYDVKMKEKGDIPEGYSVSREKKERFSLILESASTNQTSMYLCATGTGAVSTDTQYFGPGTRLTVL.

This clone was recorded once. This chain joins TRBV27 and TRBJ1-1, with D uncertain. CDR1 is MNHEY and CDR2 is SMNVEV in the germline V gene (reference sequence). The ends were cut back, 6 bases at V and 1 base at J, with 15 bases in the middle. The CDR3 totals 15 residues. The CDR3 here is CASSLSRTENTEAFF. The CDR3, as DNA: TGTGCCAGCAGCCTATCAAGGACGGAGAACACTGAAGCTTTCTTT.

This clone was seen ten or more times. This chain links TRBV7-3 with TRBJ2-5, with 10 bases matching TRBD2. Looked up from germline, CDR1 is SGHTA and CDR2 is FQGTGA. CDR3 length: 18 residues. The V and J ends lost 4 bases and 4 bases, in that order; junction bases with no gene match: 15. CDR3 sequence reads: CASSSRQTRASGGETQYF. The CDR3 coding sequence is TGTGCCAGCAGCTCTAGACAAACCCGGGCTAGCGGGGGAGAGACCCAGTACTTC.